This TCR beta chain came from a study of T cells in Graves' hyperthyroidism and ophthalmopathy. Study results and caveats: Ophthalmopathy, which appeared later, was predicted by the model a median approximately six months before onset.

The CDR3 regions of TCR beta were amplified from RNA transcripts. The HTBI primer set served for first-round RT-PCR of the TCR CDR3. Using its own MiXCR run on the multiplex PCR reads, TCRdb lists one record per CDR3 protein. The sample holds about 400,000 distinct CDR3 sequences, around 15% seen once. The germline V gene has CDR1 MNHEY and CDR2 SMNVEV (reference sequence). V was pared by 6 bases and J by 7 bases, with 9 bases of the junction left unmatched. CDR3 length: 14 residues. This clonotype was seen only a few times. Its antigen remains unknown. This receptor was obtained from a woman in her fifties or sixties with Graves' ophthalmopathy. The chain uses TRBV27 and TRBJ2-4; TRBD2 matches at 7 bases. The sample was blood. The CDR3 region has the DNA TGTGCCAGCAGCCGCGGACTAGAGGGGAACATTCAGTACTTC. Translated, it gives CASSRGLEGNIQYF.